This T cell receptor beta chain was recovered during a study of identical twins listed by TCRdb under 2016. At the level of the whole study: TCR alpha and beta repertoires from monozygotic twins, unrelated adults of various ages and cord blood were deep-sequenced to test whether fetal clonotypes persist. Replicate twin experiments were performed at different times using different library preparation protocols to rule out contamination.

Only healthy Caucasian donors were included. Using Miltenyi CD45RO+ enrichment and human naive T-cell isolation kits, memory (CD45RO+) and naive T cells were isolated from PBMC. The germline V gene gives CDR1 as MNHNS and CDR2 as SASEGT. V trim: 7 bases; J trim: 6 bases; unmatched bases: 12. The CDR3, from cysteine to phenylalanine, totals 16 residues. Left in the record is the CDR3 DNA by itself, 48 bases read in frame from the first base. Receptors were amplified or captured by 5' RACE. Sequencer: Illumina HiSeq 2000. Template switching added a universal primer binding site, and the final cDNA carried a unique molecular identifier that allowed TCR cDNA molecules to be counted accurately. Specific primers in the conserved constant-segment region were used to synthesize first-strand cDNA for TCR alpha and beta chains. Each cDNA library was double barcoded, with a SMART-Mk sample barcode plus Illumina barcodes, to control for contamination. Two successive PCR steps introduced TruSeq adapter sequences along with Illumina sample barcodes. The Illumina HiSeq platform was used with custom primers to sequence TCR alpha and beta cDNA libraries. In the source study's methods: Unique molecular identifiers were extracted from raw reads with MiGEC, and CDR3 positions were determined with MiXCR. For each individual, recombination models were inferred using an EM algorithm with the repgenHMM and IGoR tools. The tcR package in R was used for shared clonotype analysis, with sharing normalized by the product of cloneset sizes. To study raw recombination without the effects of thymic and clonal selection, out-of-frame nonproductive sequences were analyzed. The public reads were reanalyzed by TCRdb: fastp trimming at Q25, MiXCR alignment, in-frame beta chains only. Entries that share a CDR3 protein sequence are merged under the most common genes and DNA. The V and J calls shown here were made by TCRdb, not taken from the authors' results. Counted in this sample were about 150,000 distinct CDR3 sequences; roughly 3.5% of them appeared once. In total, the top ten clones hold about 7.8% of the sample.

The research as a whole found: Abundant cord blood beta clonotypes had fewer insertions, young adult naive repertoires showed a similar but weaker trend, and memory repertoires showed no such trend. Compared with coincidental sharing between unrelated individuals, out-of-frame TCR alpha sequences shared between twins showed an excess of sequences with low generation probability. In monozygotic twins, out-of-frame TCR alpha sharing was systematically underestimated by recombination models, although the models agreed with sharing between unrelated individuals. Because the same donors could not be followed over many years, the conclusions depended on cross-sectional statistical analysis. A weaker excess of twin sharing was found in beta out-of-frame sequences because the signal-to-noise ratio was lowered by fewer shared sequences. Invariant T cells such as MAIT and iNKT could partly confound zero-insertion analyses, although diverse VJ usage argued against such confounding for most clonotypes.

This clonotype was seen ten or more times. This clone's antigen is unknown. No base quality values were provided; no much bigger clone lies one nucleotide off. The clonotype comes from a man younger than 35 in good health. The receptor chain draws on TRBV6-1 and TRBJ2-3; TRBD2 aligns with 11 central bases. Material: memory T cells sorted from blood. The sample's cell subset or site label is to be understood as: CD45RO+ enriched T cells. The CDR3 has the sequence CASKGLAGGNSDTQYF. The DNA sequence follows: TGTGCCAGCAAGGGCCTAGCGGGAGGTAATTCCGATACGCAGTATTTT.